One and the same sample provided the 5 T cell receptor beta chains below, sequenced in a study of PD-1 blockade in classical Hodgkin lymphoma. Profiled with immunoSEQ multiplex PCR; TCRdb holds only in-frame clones, not every one. The sample holds 25,000 to 35,000 clones; 60% to 75% are singletons and the top ten take under 3.5%. After autologous stem cell transplantation all patients relapsed, and prior brentuximab vedotin exposure differed between cohorts. The specimen was peripheral blood mononuclear cells (PBMCs), collected before the second cycle of nivolumab. The origin of the receptors is a human donor with classical Hodgkin lymphoma.

The genes are TRBV14 and TRBJ1-2; 8 bases agree with TRBD1. The CDR3 has 16 amino acids. V was pared by 0 bases and J by 6 bases, with 9 bases of the junction left unmatched. Germline V gene data show CDR1 as SGHDN and CDR2 as FVKESK. Here the CDR3 reads CASSQDSRGRTHGYTF. CDR3 nucleotides: TGTGCCAGCAGCCAAGATAGCAGGGGGCGAACTCATGGCTACACCTTC.

The V and J genes are TRBV4-1 and TRBJ1-4; D remains ambiguous. The CDR3 is made up of 16 amino acids. Germline loops: CDR1 MGHRA, CDR2 YSYEKL. The V end lost 1 base, the J end lost 3 bases, and 12 bases lay between the germline ends. The CDR3 region has the DNA TGCGCCAGCAGCCAAGTTAACCTGGTGGCTAATGAAAAACTGTTTTTT. Its protein is CASSQVNLVANEKLFF.

V and J are TRBV30 and TRBJ1-2, with TRBD1 matching over 8 bases. V trimming: 1 base; J trimming: 5 bases; junction bases outside the gene matches: 6. Germline lookup yields CDR1 GTSNPN and CDR2 SVGIG (reference sequence). The CDR3 extends over 14 amino acids. This CDR3 reads CAWSGTGNQYGYTF. The DNA for the CDR3 is TGTGCCTGGAGTGGGACAGGGAACCAGTATGGCTACACCTTC.

The rearrangement links TRBV4-2 to TRBJ2-7, with 10 bases matching TRBD2. This CDR3 is built from 18 residues. Germline loops: CDR1 LGHNA, CDR2 YNFKEQ. The V gene end was trimmed by 0 bases and the J gene end by 1 base; junction bases not matched to a gene: 9. The chain's CDR3 is CASSQDLQTSGLSYEQYF. Written as DNA, the CDR3 is TGTGCCAGCAGCCAAGATCTCCAGACTAGCGGGCTGTCCTACGAGCAGTACTTC.

This sequence joins TRBV6-6 and TRBJ1-5; 9 bases fit TRBD1. This CDR3 is built from 14 residues. Germline CDR1 is MNHNY and CDR2 is SVGAGI (reference sequence). V lost 4 bases to trimming and J lost 2 bases; unmatched junction nucleotides: 0. The CDR3 loop is CASSWTGGNQPQHF. The CDR3 DNA sequence: TGTGCCAGCAGTTGGACAGGGGGCAATCAGCCCCAGCATTTT.